These 25 T cell receptor beta chains were sequenced from one sample in a study of blood T cell repertoires in COVID-19. Sequencing used immunoSEQ multiplex PCR; TCRdb keeps in-frame clones, though not all of them. The sample lists 150,000 or so clones, approximately 90% seen once, with roughly 13% in the top ten. What was sequenced was peripheral blood. These receptors all come from a man between 18 and 35 years old with COVID-19, enrolled during active disease.

The chain has TRBV5-1 and TRBJ1-2; 7 nucleotides align to TRBD1. CDR1 is SGHRS, CDR2 YFSETQ, per germline. J was trimmed by 5 bases and V by 3 bases; bases with no gene match: 7. The CDR3 contains 14 residues. The CDR3 coding sequence is TGCGCCAGCAGCTCTTGGGACAGTAGTTATGGCTACACCTTC. Protein product: CASSSWDSSYGYTF.

The chain combines TRBV11-2 with TRBJ2-5; 9 bases are a match to TRBD2. In germline, CDR1 is SGHAT, CDR2 FQNNGV. After removal of 1 base from V and 5 bases from J, the junction contained 5 bases not matched to a gene. The CDR3 covers 15 residues. The CDR3 spells CASSLVVAGDETQYF. The CDR3 nucleotides read TGTGCCAGCAGCTTAGTTGTAGCGGGAGACGAGACCCAGTACTTC.

As to this clone: One end of the junction is discordant with germline, which a read error may explain. This chain links TRBV15 with TRBJ1-4, with D unresolved. CDR1 and CDR2 (germline): LNHNV, YYDKDF (reference sequence). There are 14 residues in the CDR3. DNA for the CDR3: TGTGCCACCAGCAGAGATCATGGGCGGGAAAAACTGCTTTTT. This codes for CATSRDHGREKLLF.

The CDR3 region is CASNNWGVQNTEAFF. CDR3 in DNA: TGTGCCAGCAATAATTGGGGGGTCCAGAACACTGAAGCTTTCTTT. The chain uses TRBV6-5 and TRBJ1-1; the D gene is possibly TRBD1 (5 bases). The germline gives CDR1 MNHEY, CDR2 SVGAGI. The CDR3 sequence is 15 residues long. V was cut by 7 bases and J by 1 base, with 16 bases left in between.

The V gene is TRBV6-5, the J gene TRBJ1-2; a weak D match, TRBD1 (5 bases). Germline V gene data show CDR1 as MNHEY and CDR2 as SVGAGI. V was trimmed by 6 bases and J by 3 bases, leaving 11 bases between them. The CDR3 length is 13 residues. The chain's CDR3 is CASSRGTDYGYTF. The CDR3 DNA follows: TGTGCCAGCAGCCGCGGGACCGACTATGGCTACACCTTC.

The chain couples TRBV6-1 to TRBJ1-1; 7 bases line up with TRBD1. Unmatched junction bases numbered 8, after V lost 4 bases and J lost 0 bases. This CDR3 spans 16 amino acids. Germline lookup yields CDR1 MNHNS and CDR2 SASEGT. The CDR3 sequence: CASSATGTDLNTEAFF. CDR3 in DNA: TGTGCCAGCAGTGCTACCGGGACAGACTTGAACACTGAAGCTTTCTTT.

This clone has more than one count but fewer than ten. This rearrangement joins TRBV11-2 to TRBJ2-3; possible D gene TRBD2, 6 bases. Between the trimmed V and J ends, which lost 1 base and 2 bases, there was a span of 7 bases. The V gene's germline CDR1 is SGHAT and CDR2 FQNNGV. The CDR3 sequence is 14 residues long. The CDR3 DNA reads TGTGCCAGCAGCTTAGGGACTAACACAGATACGCAGTATTTT. Protein: CASSLGTNTDTQYF.

The V and J genes are TRBV28 and TRBJ2-3, with unresolved D. The CDR3 covers 11 residues. The V end was cut by 3 bases, the J end by 6 bases, with 4 bases between. Looked up from germline, CDR1 is MDHEN and CDR2 is SYDVKM. CDR3 protein: CASSFMDTQYF. CDR3 DNA sequence: TGTGCCAGCAGTTTCATGGATACGCAGTATTTT.

The chain is built from TRBV9 and TRBJ2-3; TRBD2 agrees at 7 bases. V lost 0 bases and J lost 2; bases outside the gene matches: 18. Germline V gives CDR1 SGDLS, CDR2 YYNGEE. CDR3 length: 20 amino acids. Here the CDR3 DNA reads TGTGCCAGCAGCGTAGCAACGCCCACCACTCCGGGACTAATCACAGATACGCAGTATTTT. It specifies CASSVATPTTPGLITDTQYF.

The V and J genes are TRBV6-5 and TRBJ2-3, with 11 positions matching TRBD2. Germline loops: CDR1 MNHEY, CDR2 SVGAGI. The CDR3 loop spans 16 amino acids. V trimming: 4 bases; J trimming: 4 bases; junction bases outside the gene matches: 7. CDR3 DNA sequence: TGTGCCAGCAGTTCAACACTAGCGGGAGCTTCAGATACGCAGTATTTT. Translation: CASSSTLAGASDTQYF.

The chain has TRBV14 and TRBJ2-6, with 7 positions matching TRBD2. V shed 1 base, J shed 2 bases, and the junction held 5 bases outside the gene matches. This CDR3 has 17 residues. Germline CDR1 and CDR2: SGHDN and FVKESK. This chain's CDR3 is CASSQVLGGAGANVLTF. Here the CDR3 DNA reads TGTGCCAGCAGCCAAGTACTGGGAGGGGCTGGGGCCAACGTCCTGACTTTC.

The rearrangement links TRBV11-2 to TRBJ2-5; no clear D. The germline CDR1 and CDR2 sequences are SGHAT and FQNNGV. The CDR3 runs to 14 residues. The V gene lost 0 bases and the J gene lost 0 bases, with 5 bases spanning the gap. The CDR3 bases are TGTGCCAGCAGCTTAGACATGTACCAAGAGACCCAGTACTTC. Amino acid sequence: CASSLDMYQETQYF.

The chain couples TRBV5-4 to TRBJ2-5; 12 bases are a match to TRBD2. After removal of 4 bases from V and 5 bases from J, the junction contained 3 bases not matched to a gene. The CDR3 contains 14 residues. CDR1 and CDR2 from the germline V gene are SGHNT and YYREEE (reference sequence). CDR3 sequence: CASSALAGGETQYF. CDR3 DNA: TGTGCCAGCAGCGCCCTAGCGGGAGGGGAGACCCAGTACTTC.

The CDR3 DNA sequence: TGTGCCAGCAGCCCCCGAACAGGGAACAATGAGCAGTTCTTC. Its translation is CASSPRTGNNEQFF. This chain joins TRBV28 and TRBJ2-1; tentatively, D is TRBD1 (6 bases). Germline CDR1 is MDHEN and CDR2 is SYDVKM. The CDR3 is made up of 14 amino acids. With 6 bases removed from V and 5 bases from J, the gap between germline ends came to 14 bases.

The rearrangement joins TRBV27 to TRBJ2-1, with D tentatively TRBD2 (6 bases). V lost 5 bases and J 0 bases, leaving 17 bases between the germline ends. CDR1 and CDR2 (germline): MNHEY, SMNVEV (reference sequence). The CDR3 contains 17 residues. The CDR3 loop is CASSHQGIGSSYNEQFF. The DNA of the CDR3 is TGTGCCAGCAGTCACCAAGGTATCGGGAGCTCCTACAATGAGCAGTTCTTC.

The rearrangement links TRBV28 to TRBJ2-7; 8 nucleotides line up with TRBD1. The CDR3 covers 15 residues. V was pared by 4 bases and J by 5 bases, with 10 bases of the junction left unmatched. Germline CDR1 MDHEN, CDR2 SYDVKM. The CDR3 DNA reads as TGTGCCAGCAGTTCCCCCCGGACAGGGAGGCACGAGCAGTACTTC. Amino acid sequence: CASSSPRTGRHEQYF.

This sequence joins TRBV28 and TRBJ1-2; TRBD1 is a possible D gene (6 bases). V was clipped by 5 bases and J by 4 bases, with 17 bases between them. Germline CDR1 and CDR2: MDHEN and SYDVKM. CDR3 length: 15 amino acids. The CDR3 is CASSPPRTAFYGYTF. Here the CDR3 DNA reads TGTGCCAGCAGTCCCCCGCGGACAGCCTTCTATGGCTACACCTTC.

The rearrangement links TRBV9 to TRBJ2-7; 7 bases match TRBD1. The CDR3 sequence is 16 residues long. The J segment lost 3 bases and the V segment lost 0 bases, leaving 9 bases of the junction unmatched. Germline V gene data show CDR1 as SGDLS and CDR2 as YYNGEE. CDR3 sequence: CASSVGPGGDVYEQYF. The CDR3 DNA sequence: TGTGCCAGCAGCGTAGGGCCAGGGGGAGATGTCTACGAGCAGTACTTC.

This clone was seen once. Other DNA variants within this sample encode the same CDR3. The chain joins TRBV5-1 to TRBJ2-3; 8 bases match TRBD2. V trimming: 0 bases; J trimming: 3 bases; junction bases outside the gene matches: 0. Germline V gives CDR1 SGHRS, CDR2 YFSETQ. There are 14 residues in the CDR3. CDR3 DNA sequence: TGCGCCAGCAGCTTGGCGGGAGGGACAGATACGCAGTATTTT. It is translated as CASSLAGGTDTQYF.

This clone has just a few counts. V is TRBV7-8 and J is TRBJ2-5; TRBD1 agrees at 8 bases. The CDR3 covers 15 residues. V shed 5 bases, J shed 4 bases, and the junction held 9 bases outside the gene matches. Germline CDR1 and CDR2: SGHVS and FQNEAQ. The CDR3 sequence: CASSPRTGRGETQYF. CDR3 DNA sequence: TGTGCCAGCAGCCCGAGGACAGGGAGAGGAGAGACCCAGTACTTC.

This chain connects TRBV5-6 to TRBJ2-5; perhaps TRBD2 as D (5 bases). The germline CDR1 and CDR2 sequences are SGHDT and YYEEEE. This CDR3 contains 14 residues. The V gene lost 4 bases and the J gene lost 1 base, with 11 bases spanning the gap. CDR3 amino acids: CASSPNGIQETQYF. Written as DNA, the CDR3 is TGTGCCAGCAGCCCGAACGGGATCCAAGAGACCCAGTACTTC.

This clone appeared a single time. The chain has TRBV9 and TRBJ2-2; 8 bases agree with TRBD2. The J segment lost 7 bases and the V segment lost 4 bases, leaving 9 bases of the junction unmatched. CDR1 is SGDLS and CDR2 is YYNGEE in the germline V gene. CDR3 size: 15 residues. Written as DNA, the CDR3 is TGTGCCAGCAGCCCTTTGCGGGGGGTCGGCGGGGAGCTGTTTTTT. Translation: CASSPLRGVGGELFF.

The gene calls are TRBV25-1 and TRBJ2-1, with 9 bases aligning to TRBD2. Germline V CDR1 and CDR2: MGHDK, SYGVNS. V shed 8 bases, J shed 8 bases, and the junction held 10 bases outside the gene matches. There are 14 residues in the CDR3. The CDR3 bases are TGTGCCAGCGGGGTGACGAGCGGGAGGTATGAGCAGTTCTTC. It specifies CASGVTSGRYEQFF.

This rearrangement joins TRBV4-1 to TRBJ2-7; 8 nucleotides match TRBD1. J gave up 2 bases and V 3 bases, and 3 bases lay outside the gene matches. Germline lookup yields CDR1 MGHRA and CDR2 YSYEKL. The CDR3 is made up of 14 amino acids. The DNA for the CDR3 is TGCGCCAGCAGCCAGACAGGGGTCGCCTACGAGCAGTACTTC. Translated, it gives CASSQTGVAYEQYF.

V is TRBV27 and J is TRBJ2-7; tentative D call: TRBD2 (5 bases). The V gene's germline CDR1 is MNHEY and CDR2 SMNVEV (reference sequence). V gave up 5 bases and J gave up 0 bases, with 23 bases separating them. CDR3 length: 18 amino acids. The CDR3 nucleotides are TGTGCCAGCAGTCCCAGATTTGATACAGCTAGCCCCTCCTACGAGCAGTACTTC. It translates to CASSPRFDTASPSYEQYF.